This T cell receptor (beta chain) comes out of a study of blood T cells in healthy people across ages. V shed 0 bases and J shed 6 bases, with 12 bases lying between them. CDR3 length: 14 residues. The germline CDR1 and CDR2 sequences are SGHAT and FQNNGV. Primed by a sample-barcoded 5' primer and a J-beta primer mix, a second PCR proceeded for 7 to 11 cycles. One entry per CDR3 protein results from TCRdb running MiXCR on the 5' RACE reads. The table has 1.5 million to 2 million distinct CDR3 sequences, roughly 27% seen once. The sample holds many counts of this clonotype. V usage is TRBV11-2 and J usage is TRBJ2-7; no firm D call. This sequence was found in a woman younger than 45 in good health. The sequencing input was blood. CDR3 residues: CASSLDLLSGEQYF. The CDR3 DNA follows: TGTGCCAGCAGCTTAGATCTGTTGTCGGGCGAGCAGTACTTC.